This passage covers 22 T cell receptor beta chains from one sample sequenced in a study of cytomegalovirus exposure and HLA in healthy donors. The table came from immunoSEQ multiplex PCR; TCRdb's copy has only in-frame clones and leaves some out. The profile covers roughly 79,000 clones, with approximately 93% appearing a single time and approximately 0.67% taken by the ten largest. The sequencing sample was made of PBMCs. Receptors were obtained from a man younger than 35 in good health and CMV-seronegative.

The chain joins TRBV2 to TRBJ1-1; TRBD1 matches at 11 bases. V gave up 4 bases and J gave up 5 bases; unmatched junction bases: 3. Looked up from germline, CDR1 is SNHLY and CDR2 is FYNNEI. The CDR3 is 14 residues long. CDR3 nucleotides: TGTGCCAGCAGTGCAGGACAGGGGGCGACTGAAGCTTTCTTT. Translating gives CASSAGQGATEAFF.

The rearrangement links TRBV4-3 to TRBJ1-3; 7 nucleotides line up with TRBD1. The length of the CDR3 is 15 residues. V lost 3 bases to trimming and J lost 4 bases; unmatched junction nucleotides: 6. Germline V CDR1 and CDR2: LGHNA, YSLEER. In nucleotides, the CDR3 is TGCGCCAGCAGCCAGGAGGGGGCGGCGGGAAACACCATATATTTT. It translates to CASSQEGAAGNTIYF.

This rearrangement joins TRBV27 to TRBJ1-2, with D possibly being TRBD1 (5 bases). Germline assignment: CDR1 MNHEY and CDR2 SMNVEV (reference sequence). The V end lost 5 bases, the J end lost 4 bases, and 23 bases lay between the germline ends. CDR3 size: 17 residues. CDR3 coding DNA: TGTGCCAGCAGTCTCCGGGCCCAGGGAAGAGCGACCTATGGCTACACCTTC. It translates to CASSLRAQGRATYGYTF.

This clone occurred once. The chain joins TRBV4-3 to TRBJ1-1; 8 nucleotides align to TRBD1. Trimming at V came to 0 bases and at J to 0 bases, leaving 0 bases not matched to a gene. The CDR3 totals 15 residues. Germline loops: CDR1 LGHNA, CDR2 YSLEER. The CDR3 reads CASSQETGVNTEAFF. CDR3 DNA: TGCGCCAGCAGCCAAGAGACAGGGGTGAACACTGAAGCTTTCTTT.

The rearrangement joins TRBV7-9 to TRBJ1-1; D may be TRBD1 (6 bases). This CDR3 is built from 17 residues. CDR1 and CDR2 from the germline V gene are SEHNR and FQNEAQ (reference sequence). Trimming took 5 bases from V and 0 from J, leaving 19 bases between them. The CDR3 DNA reads TGTGCCAGCAGCCCTGGGACACACGGCGGTATGAACACTGAAGCTTTCTTT. It translates to CASSPGTHGGMNTEAFF. The full variable domain, in which reference TRBV7-9 and TRBJ1-1 provide the parts outside the CDR3, is DTGVSQNPRHKITKRGQNVTFRCDPISEHNRLYWYRQTLGQGPEFLTYFQNEAQLEKSRLLSDRFSAERPKGSFSTLEIQRTEQGDSAMYLCASSPGTHGGMNTEAFFGQGTRLTVV.

J is TRBJ2-1 and V is TRBV5-4; 9 bases align to TRBD1. This CDR3 is built from 15 residues. Germline-derived CDR1 and CDR2 are SGHNT and YYREEE (reference sequence). V shed 0 bases and J 7 bases; nucleotides not matched to a gene: 5. The CDR3 nucleotides are TGTGCCAGCAGCTTGGTGGGGACAGGGAGAAATGAGCAGTTCTTC. The encoded protein is CASSLVGTGRNEQFF.

This sequence joins TRBV6-5 and TRBJ2-1, with D possibly matching TRBD2 (7 bases). Germline V gene lookup returns CDR1 MNHEY and CDR2 SVGAGI. The CDR3 consists of 14 residues. V lost 7 bases and J lost 3, with 13 bases in between. CDR3 protein: CASTPGGLYNEQFF. CDR3 in DNA: TGTGCCAGCACCCCCGGGGGGCTCTACAATGAGCAGTTCTTC.

This chain joins TRBV13 and TRBJ2-7; D might be TRBD2 (6 bases). Per the germline V gene, CDR1 is PRHDT and CDR2 is FYEKMQ (reference sequence). The length of the CDR3 is 17 residues. Deletions cut 5 bases from V and 0 bases from J, with 20 bases between. The chain's CDR3 is CASSPSPAGTASYEQYF. In nucleotides, the CDR3 is TGTGCCAGCAGCCCCAGCCCCGCCGGGACTGCCTCCTACGAGCAGTACTTC.

The chain is built from TRBV7-2 and TRBJ2-2; TRBD2 matches 16 bases. Per the germline V gene, CDR1 is SGHTA and CDR2 is FQGNSA. This CDR3 has 18 amino acids. The junction had 7 bases not matched to a gene; V was cut back by 4 bases and J by 5 bases. This CDR3 reads CASSSGLAGGPGTGELFF. The CDR3 nucleotides are TGTGCCAGCAGCTCGGGACTAGCGGGAGGGCCTGGAACCGGGGAGCTGTTTTTT.

The chain is built from TRBV5-1 and TRBJ2-5; possible D gene TRBD2, 6 bases. V was pared by 0 bases and J by 5 bases, with 11 bases between. The CDR3 spans 14 residues. The V gene's germline CDR1 is SGHRS and CDR2 YFSETQ. The CDR3 sequence is CASSLASSGETQYF. The DNA of the CDR3 is TGCGCCAGCAGCTTGGCCTCCAGCGGGGAGACCCAGTACTTC.

The chain carries TRBV6-5 and TRBJ2-3, with 9 bases identical to TRBD2. The junction had 3 bases not matched to a gene; V was cut back by 0 bases and J by 2 bases. This CDR3 contains 16 residues. Germline V gene data show CDR1 as MNHEY and CDR2 as SVGAGI. This CDR3 reads CASSYSLAGTTDTQYF. CDR3 DNA: TGTGCCAGCAGTTACTCCCTAGCGGGGACCACAGATACGCAGTATTTT.

This chain connects TRBV10-3 to TRBJ1-3, with TRBD1 as a possible D gene (6 bases). Trimming shortened V by 8 bases and J by 0 bases, and 8 bases separated the two germline ends. The CDR3 runs 13 residues. Germline CDR1 is ENHRY and CDR2 is SYGVKD. The CDR3 protein is CAIRDISGNTIYF. CDR3 sequence (DNA): TGTGCCATCCGGGACATCTCTGGAAACACCATATATTTT.

The chain employs TRBV10-2 and TRBJ1-1, with 9 bases fitting TRBD1. V trimming: 8 bases; J trimming: 0 bases; junction bases outside the gene matches: 10. Germline CDR1 and CDR2: WSHSY and SAAADI. The CDR3 contains 16 residues. CDR3 protein: CASFSGTGTMNTEAFF. In DNA form, the CDR3 reads TGCGCCAGCTTCTCCGGGACAGGGACGATGAACACTGAAGCTTTCTTT.

This sequence joins TRBV11-2 and TRBJ1-2; 9 bases fit TRBD1. After removal of 1 base from V and 7 bases from J, the junction contained 13 bases not matched to a gene. Per germline, CDR1 SGHAT and CDR2 FQNNGV. The CDR3 sequence is 17 residues long. Here the CDR3 DNA reads TGTGCCAGCAGCTTAGGGTTTTTTACCACAGGGGGCCTTGGCTACACCTTC. It encodes CASSLGFFTTGGLGYTF.

The chain is built from TRBV9 and TRBJ1-4; a weak D match, TRBD1 (5 bases). CDR1 is SGDLS and CDR2 is YYNGEE in the germline V gene. This CDR3 has 15 residues. V was clipped by 2 bases and J by 8 bases, with 16 bases between them. The CDR3 region is CASSVGADEGEKLFF. The CDR3, as DNA: TGTGCCAGCAGCGTTGGGGCAGACGAAGGCGAAAAACTGTTTTTT.

The chain recombines TRBV7-8 with TRBJ1-1; D possibly corresponds to TRBD1 (6 bases). Germline V gene lookup returns CDR1 SGHVS and CDR2 FQNEAQ. The V and J ends lost 4 bases and 2 bases respectively, with 14 bases between them. CDR3 length equals 15 residues. The CDR3: CASSSRQALNTEAFF. CDR3 sequence (DNA): TGTGCCAGCAGCTCGAGACAGGCCCTTAACACTGAAGCTTTCTTT.

V usage is TRBV27 and J usage is TRBJ2-1; TRBD2 matches at 7 bases. The CDR3 spans 13 residues. CDR1 and CDR2 (germline): MNHEY, SMNVEV (reference sequence). J gave up 4 bases and V 5 bases, and 2 bases lay outside the gene matches. CDR3: CASSSGMYNEQFF. DNA of the CDR3: TGTGCCAGCAGTAGCGGGATGTACAATGAGCAGTTCTTC.

This rearrangement joins TRBV6-5 to TRBJ1-1, with D unclear. The CDR3 runs to 14 residues. V dropped 0 bases and J dropped 4 bases, with 9 bases sitting between them. CDR1 and CDR2 (germline): MNHEY, SVGAGI. The CDR3 DNA reads TGTGCCAGCAGTTACTCGTCTTCGGGCACTGAAGCTTTCTTT. This codes for CASSYSSSGTEAFF.

The V gene is TRBV11-1, the J gene TRBJ2-7; 12 bases agree with TRBD2. Germline CDR1 reads SGHAT; CDR2 reads FQDESV (reference sequence). V dropped 5 bases and J dropped 8; count of bases not matched to a gene: 7. This CDR3 contains 14 residues. The CDR3 coding sequence is TGTGCCAGCAGCGCAGGACTAGCGGGACAAAAGCAGTACTTC. Amino acids: CASSAGLAGQKQYF.

CDR3 DNA: TGCGCCAGCACCCTGGACAGGGGGGAAACCGGGGAGCTGTTTTTT. Its translation is CASTLDRGETGELFF. The rearrangement uses TRBV5-1 and TRBJ2-2; TRBD1 aligns across 10 bases. The V gene's germline CDR1 is SGHRS and CDR2 YFSETQ. The CDR3 loop spans 15 amino acids. J gave up 5 bases and V 6 bases, and 7 bases lay outside the gene matches.

The V and J genes are TRBV4-1 and TRBJ2-1; TRBD2 aligns across 11 bases. The CDR3 has 19 residues. V lost 4 bases to trimming and J lost 4 bases; unmatched junction nucleotides: 15. Germline-derived CDR1 and CDR2 are MGHRA and YSYEKL. The CDR3 DNA sequence: TGCGCCAGCAGCCCCCGGACCCCGACTAGCGGGGTACAGTACAATGAGCAGTTCTTC. Translated: CASSPRTPTSGVQYNEQFF.

This clone was recorded only once. The chain uses TRBV19 and TRBJ1-5; D call uncertain. V shed 7 bases and J shed 3 bases, with 10 bases lying between them. The CDR3 extends over 13 amino acids. Per germline, CDR1 LNHDA and CDR2 SQIVND (reference sequence). The CDR3 loop is CASKRADNQPQHF. The DNA of the CDR3 is TGTGCCAGTAAGCGCGCGGACAATCAGCCCCAGCATTTT.